This T cell receptor beta chain was captured by sequencing in a study of blood T cell repertoires in COVID-19. This clone appeared a single time. As originally analysed: Quantification of nucleated cells was approximated via reference gene primer amplification. Generated by immunoSEQ multiplex PCR, the TCRdb table keeps only in-frame clones and is missing some. The V and J calls and clone size come from that table; D and trimming were worked out from the DNA. The data show around 300,000 clones, 80% to 90% seen once. CDR1 and CDR2 (germline): SNHLY, FYNNEI. The V gene lost 3 bases and the J gene lost 10 bases, with 9 bases spanning the gap. This CDR3 is built from 11 residues.

The chain recombines TRBV2 with TRBJ1-1; no firm D call. Sequences were obtained from peripheral blood. The receptor was derived from a woman between 70 and 85 years old with acute or convalescent COVID-19. CDR3 amino acids: CASSDPFGAFF. For the CDR3, the DNA is TGTGCCAGCAGTGACCCCTTCGGAGCTTTCTTT.